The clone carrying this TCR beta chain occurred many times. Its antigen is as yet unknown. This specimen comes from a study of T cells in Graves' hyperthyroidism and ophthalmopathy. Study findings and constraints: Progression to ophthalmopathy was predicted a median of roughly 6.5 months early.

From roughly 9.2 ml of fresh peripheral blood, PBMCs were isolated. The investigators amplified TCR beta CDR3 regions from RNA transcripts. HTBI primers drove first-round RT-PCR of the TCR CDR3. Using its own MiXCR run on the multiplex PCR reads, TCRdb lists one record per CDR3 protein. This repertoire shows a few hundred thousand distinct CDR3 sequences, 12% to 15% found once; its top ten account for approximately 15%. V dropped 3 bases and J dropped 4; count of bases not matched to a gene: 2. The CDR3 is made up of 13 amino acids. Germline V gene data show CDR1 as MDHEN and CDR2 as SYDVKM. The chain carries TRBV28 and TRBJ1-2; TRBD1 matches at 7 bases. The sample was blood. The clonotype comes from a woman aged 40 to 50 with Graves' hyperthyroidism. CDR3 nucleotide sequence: TGTGCCAGCAGTTTCCGGGACAGCTATGGCTACACCTTC. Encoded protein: CASSFRDSYGYTF.